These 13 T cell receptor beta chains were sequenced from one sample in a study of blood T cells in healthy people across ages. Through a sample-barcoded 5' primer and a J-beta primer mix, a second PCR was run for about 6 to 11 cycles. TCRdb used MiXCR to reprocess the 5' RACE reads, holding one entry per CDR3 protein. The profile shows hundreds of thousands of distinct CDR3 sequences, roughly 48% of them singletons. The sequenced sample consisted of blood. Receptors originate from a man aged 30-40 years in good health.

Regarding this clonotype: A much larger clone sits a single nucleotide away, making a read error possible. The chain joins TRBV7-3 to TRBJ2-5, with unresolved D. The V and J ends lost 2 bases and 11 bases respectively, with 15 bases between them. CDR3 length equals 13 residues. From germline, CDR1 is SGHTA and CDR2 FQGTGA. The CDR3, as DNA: TGTGCCAGCAGCTTACAGGACGGGTACAAGCAGTACTTC. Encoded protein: CASSLQDGYKQYF.

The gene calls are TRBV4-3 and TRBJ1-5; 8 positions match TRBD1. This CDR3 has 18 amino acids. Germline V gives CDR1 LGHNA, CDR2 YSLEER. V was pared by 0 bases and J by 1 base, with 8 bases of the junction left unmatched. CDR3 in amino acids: CASSQDARQGMSNQPQHF. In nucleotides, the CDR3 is TGCGCCAGCAGCCAAGATGCGAGACAGGGGATGAGCAATCAGCCCCAGCATTTT.

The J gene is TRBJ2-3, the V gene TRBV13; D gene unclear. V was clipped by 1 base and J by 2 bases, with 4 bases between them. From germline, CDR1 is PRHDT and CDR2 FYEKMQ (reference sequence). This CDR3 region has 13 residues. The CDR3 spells CASSLEPTDTQYF. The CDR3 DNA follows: TGTGCCAGCAGCTTAGAGCCCACAGATACGCAGTATTTT.

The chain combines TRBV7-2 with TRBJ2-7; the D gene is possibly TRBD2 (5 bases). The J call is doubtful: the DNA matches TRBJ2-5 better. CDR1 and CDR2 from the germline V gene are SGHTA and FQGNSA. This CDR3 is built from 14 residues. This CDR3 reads CASSPTEGGETQYF. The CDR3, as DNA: TGTGCCAGCAGCCCTACTGAGGGTGGTGAGACCCAGTACTTC.

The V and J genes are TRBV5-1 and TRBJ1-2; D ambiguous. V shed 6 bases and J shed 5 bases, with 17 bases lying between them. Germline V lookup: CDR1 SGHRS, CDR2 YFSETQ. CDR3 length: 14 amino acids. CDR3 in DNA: TGCGCCAGCACCCCGGGAGGAAGGGATTATGGCTACACCTTC. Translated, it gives CASTPGGRDYGYTF. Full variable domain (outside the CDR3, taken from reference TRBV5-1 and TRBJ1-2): KAGVTQTPRYLIKTRGQQVTLSCSPISGHRSVSWYQQTPGQGLQFLFEYFSETQRNKGNFPGRFSGRQFSNSRSEMNVSTLELGDSALYLCASTPGGRDYGYTFGSGTRLTVV.

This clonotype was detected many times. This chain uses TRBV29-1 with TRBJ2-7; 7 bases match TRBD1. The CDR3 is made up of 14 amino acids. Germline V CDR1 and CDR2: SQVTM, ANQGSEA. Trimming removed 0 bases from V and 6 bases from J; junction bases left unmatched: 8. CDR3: CSVEDPAGGSEQYF. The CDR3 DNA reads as TGCAGCGTTGAAGATCCGGCAGGGGGAAGCGAGCAGTACTTC.

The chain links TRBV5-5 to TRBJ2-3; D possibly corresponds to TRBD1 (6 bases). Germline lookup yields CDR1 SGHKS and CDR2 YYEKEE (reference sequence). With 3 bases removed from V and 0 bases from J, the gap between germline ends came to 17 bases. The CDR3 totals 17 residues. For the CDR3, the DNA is TGTGCCAGCAGCTGGCGACATGGACAGCCGAGCACAGATACGCAGTATTTT. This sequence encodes CASSWRHGQPSTDTQYF.

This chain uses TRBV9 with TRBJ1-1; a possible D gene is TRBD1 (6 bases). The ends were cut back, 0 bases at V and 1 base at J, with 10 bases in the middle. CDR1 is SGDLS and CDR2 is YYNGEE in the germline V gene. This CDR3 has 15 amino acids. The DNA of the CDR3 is TGTGCCAGCAGCGTAGTGGCAGGGGAGAACACTGAAGCTTTCTTT. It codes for CASSVVAGENTEAFF.

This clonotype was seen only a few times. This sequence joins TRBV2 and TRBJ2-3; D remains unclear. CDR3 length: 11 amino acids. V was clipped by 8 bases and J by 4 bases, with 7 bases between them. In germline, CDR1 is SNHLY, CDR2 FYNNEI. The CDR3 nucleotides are TGTGCCAGCCTCTTGGCAGATACGCAGTATTTT. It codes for CASLLADTQYF.

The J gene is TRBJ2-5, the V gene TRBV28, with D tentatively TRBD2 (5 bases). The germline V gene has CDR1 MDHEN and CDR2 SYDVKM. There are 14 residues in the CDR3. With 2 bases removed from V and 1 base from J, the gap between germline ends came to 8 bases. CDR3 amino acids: CASSLPRGQETQYF. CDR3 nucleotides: TGTGCCAGCAGTTTACCCCGGGGCCAAGAGACCCAGTACTTC.

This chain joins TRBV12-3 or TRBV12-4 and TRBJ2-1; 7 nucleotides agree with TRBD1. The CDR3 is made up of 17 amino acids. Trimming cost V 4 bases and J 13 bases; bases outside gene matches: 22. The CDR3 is CASSSLRSQGVQETQFF. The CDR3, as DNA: TGTGCCAGCAGTTCCCTCCGCTCGCAGGGGGTCCAAGAGACCCAGTTCTTC.

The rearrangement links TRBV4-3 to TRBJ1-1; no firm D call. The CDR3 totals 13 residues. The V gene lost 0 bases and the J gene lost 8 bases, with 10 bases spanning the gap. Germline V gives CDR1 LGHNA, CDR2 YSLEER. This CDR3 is CASSQDLGGEAFF. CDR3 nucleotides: TGCGCCAGCAGCCAAGATTTAGGAGGGGAAGCTTTCTTT.

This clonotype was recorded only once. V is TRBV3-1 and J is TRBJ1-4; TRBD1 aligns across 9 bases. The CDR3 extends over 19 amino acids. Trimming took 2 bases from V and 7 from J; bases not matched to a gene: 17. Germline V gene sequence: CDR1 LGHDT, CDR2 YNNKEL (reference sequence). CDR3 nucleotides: TGTGCCAGCAGCCAACCTCTCTCCAACCGGGGACAGGGAGTTGAAAAACTGTTTTTT. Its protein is CASSQPLSNRGQGVEKLFF.